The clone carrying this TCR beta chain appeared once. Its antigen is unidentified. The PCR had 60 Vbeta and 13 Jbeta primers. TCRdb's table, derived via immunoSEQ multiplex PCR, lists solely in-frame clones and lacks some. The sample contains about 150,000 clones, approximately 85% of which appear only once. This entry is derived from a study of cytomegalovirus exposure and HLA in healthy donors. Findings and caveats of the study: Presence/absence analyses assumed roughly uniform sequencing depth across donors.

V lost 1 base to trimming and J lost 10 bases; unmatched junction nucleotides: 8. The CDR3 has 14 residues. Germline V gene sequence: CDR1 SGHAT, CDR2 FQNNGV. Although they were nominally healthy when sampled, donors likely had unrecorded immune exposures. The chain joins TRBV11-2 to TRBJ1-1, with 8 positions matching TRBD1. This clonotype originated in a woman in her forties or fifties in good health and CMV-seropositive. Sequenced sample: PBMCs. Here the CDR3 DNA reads TGTGCCAGCAGCTTAGTTTACAGGGGGATCGGAGCTTTCTTT. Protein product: CASSLVYRGIGAFF.